This TCR beta chain was retrieved from a study of blood T cell repertoires in COVID-19. Across the whole study: Italy, Spain and the United States were the sources of the convalescent and acute COVID-19 samples. The analysed material was cDNA or gDNA that came from T cells, B-cell-depleted T cells, or PBMCs.

As processed by the authors: Estimates of nucleated cell counts were drawn from the amplification of reference gene primers. Assay used: immunoSEQ multiplex PCR; TCRdb lists only in-frame clones, some missing. Clone size and V and J calls were adopted from that table, with D and trimming inferred from the DNA. Of approximately 70,000 clones in the sample, around 90% were seen once. With 5 bases clipped from V and 2 bases from J, the junction kept 5 bases outside the gene matches. Germline CDR1 reads SEHNR; CDR2 reads FQNEAQ (reference sequence). The CDR3 is made up of 14 amino acids. The chain couples TRBV7-9 to TRBJ1-2, with 7 nucleotides matching TRBD1. Sequencing was carried out using peripheral blood. This receptor was taken from a human donor with active COVID-19. The donor label of this sample is uncertain. The DNA for the CDR3 is TGTGCCAGCAGCCCACAGGGGCCCAACTATGGCTACACCTTC. Translation: CASSPQGPNYGYTF.